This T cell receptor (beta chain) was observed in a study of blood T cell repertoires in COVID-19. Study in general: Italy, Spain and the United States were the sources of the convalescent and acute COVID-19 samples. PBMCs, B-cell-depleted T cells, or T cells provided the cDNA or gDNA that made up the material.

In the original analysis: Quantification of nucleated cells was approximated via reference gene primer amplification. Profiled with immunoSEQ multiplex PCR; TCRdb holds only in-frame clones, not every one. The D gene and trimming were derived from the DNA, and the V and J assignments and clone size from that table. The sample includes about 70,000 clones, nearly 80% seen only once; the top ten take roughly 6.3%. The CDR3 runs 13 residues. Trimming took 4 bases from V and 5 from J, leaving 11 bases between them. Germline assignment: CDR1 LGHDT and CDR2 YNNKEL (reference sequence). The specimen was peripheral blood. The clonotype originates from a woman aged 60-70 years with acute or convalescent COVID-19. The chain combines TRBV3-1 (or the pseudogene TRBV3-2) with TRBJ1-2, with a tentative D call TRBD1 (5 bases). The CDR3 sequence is CASSPGGFYGYTF. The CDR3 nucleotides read TGTGCCAGCAGCCCCGGGGGGTTTTATGGCTACACCTTC.